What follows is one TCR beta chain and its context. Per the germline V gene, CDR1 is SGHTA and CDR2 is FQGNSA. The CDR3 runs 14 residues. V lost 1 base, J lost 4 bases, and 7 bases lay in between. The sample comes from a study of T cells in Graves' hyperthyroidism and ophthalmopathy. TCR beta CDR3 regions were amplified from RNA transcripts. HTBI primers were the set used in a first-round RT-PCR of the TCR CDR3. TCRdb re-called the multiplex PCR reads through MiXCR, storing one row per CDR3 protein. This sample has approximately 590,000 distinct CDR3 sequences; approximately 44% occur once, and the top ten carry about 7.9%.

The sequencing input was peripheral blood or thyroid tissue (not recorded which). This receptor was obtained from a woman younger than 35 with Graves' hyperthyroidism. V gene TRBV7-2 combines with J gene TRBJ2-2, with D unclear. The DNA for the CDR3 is TGTGCCAGCAGCTTAGTCCGCTCCACCGGGGAGCTGTTTTTT. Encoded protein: CASSLVRSTGELFF. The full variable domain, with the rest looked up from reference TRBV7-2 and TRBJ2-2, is GAGVSQSPSNKVTEKGKDVELRCDPISGHTALYWYRQSLGQGLEFLIYFQGNSAPDKSGLPSDRFSAERTGGSVSTLTIQRTQQEDSAVYLCASSLVRSTGELFFGEGSRLTVL.